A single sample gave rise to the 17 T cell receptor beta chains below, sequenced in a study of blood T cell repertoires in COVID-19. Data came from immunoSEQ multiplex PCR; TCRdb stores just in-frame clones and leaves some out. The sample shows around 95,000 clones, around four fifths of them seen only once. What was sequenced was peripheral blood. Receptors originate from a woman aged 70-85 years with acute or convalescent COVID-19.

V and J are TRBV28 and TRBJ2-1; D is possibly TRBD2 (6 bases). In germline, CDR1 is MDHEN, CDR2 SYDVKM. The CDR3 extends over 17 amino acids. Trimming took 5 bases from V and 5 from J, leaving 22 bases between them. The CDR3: CASSPRLVRVRDNEQFF. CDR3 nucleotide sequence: TGTGCCAGCAGTCCGAGACTAGTTAGGGTTAGGGACAATGAGCAGTTCTTC.

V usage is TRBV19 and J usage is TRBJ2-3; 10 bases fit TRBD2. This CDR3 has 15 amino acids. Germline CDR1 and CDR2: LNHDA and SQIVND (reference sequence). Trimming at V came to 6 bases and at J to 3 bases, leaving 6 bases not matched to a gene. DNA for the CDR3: TGTGCCAGTAGCCCCGGGACTAGCGCTACAGATACGCAGTATTTT. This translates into CASSPGTSATDTQYF.

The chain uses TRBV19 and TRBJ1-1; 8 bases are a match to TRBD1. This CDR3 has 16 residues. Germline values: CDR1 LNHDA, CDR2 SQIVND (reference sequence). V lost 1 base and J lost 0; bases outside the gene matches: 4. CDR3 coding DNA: TGTGCCAGTAGTATAGGTCGGGGACAGGTGAACACTGAAGCTTTCTTT. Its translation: CASSIGRGQVNTEAFF.

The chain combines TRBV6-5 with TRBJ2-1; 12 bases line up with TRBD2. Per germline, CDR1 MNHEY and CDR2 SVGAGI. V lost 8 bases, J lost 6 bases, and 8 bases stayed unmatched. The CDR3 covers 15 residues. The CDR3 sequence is CASGELAGGRNEQFF. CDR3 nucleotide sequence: TGTGCCAGCGGCGAACTAGCGGGGGGCCGCAATGAGCAGTTCTTC.

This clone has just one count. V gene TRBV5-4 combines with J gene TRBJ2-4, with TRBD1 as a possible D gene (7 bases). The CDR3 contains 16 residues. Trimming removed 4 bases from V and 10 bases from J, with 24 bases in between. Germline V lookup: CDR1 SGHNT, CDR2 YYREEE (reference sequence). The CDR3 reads CASSAGPGGSLEIQYF. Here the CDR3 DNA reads TGTGCCAGCAGCGCAGGACCAGGGGGGTCTCTGGAAATTCAGTACTTC.

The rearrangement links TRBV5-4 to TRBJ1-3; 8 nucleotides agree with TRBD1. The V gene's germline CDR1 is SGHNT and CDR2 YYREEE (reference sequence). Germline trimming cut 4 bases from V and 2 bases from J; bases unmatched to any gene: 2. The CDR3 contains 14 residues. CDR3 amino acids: CASSVDRAGNTIYF. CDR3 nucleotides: TGTGCCAGCAGCGTGGACAGGGCTGGAAACACCATATATTTT. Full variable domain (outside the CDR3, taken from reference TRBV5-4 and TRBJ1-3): ETGVTQSPTHLIKTRGQQVTLRCSSQSGHNTVSWYQQALGQGPQFIFQYYREEENGRGNFPPRFSGLQFPNYSSELNVNALELDDSALYLCASSVDRAGNTIYFGEGSWLTVV.

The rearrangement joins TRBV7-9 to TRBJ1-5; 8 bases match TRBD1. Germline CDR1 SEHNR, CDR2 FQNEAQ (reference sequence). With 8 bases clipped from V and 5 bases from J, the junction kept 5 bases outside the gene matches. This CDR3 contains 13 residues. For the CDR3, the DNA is TGTGCCAGCCGACAGGGGCGCGATCAGCCCCAGCATTTT. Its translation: CASRQGRDQPQHF.

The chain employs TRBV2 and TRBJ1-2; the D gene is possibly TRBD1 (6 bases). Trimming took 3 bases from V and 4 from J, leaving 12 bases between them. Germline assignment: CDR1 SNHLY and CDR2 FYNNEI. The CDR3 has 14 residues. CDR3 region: CASSEGAPGYGYTF. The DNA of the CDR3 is TGTGCCAGCAGTGAGGGGGCTCCCGGCTATGGCTACACCTTC.

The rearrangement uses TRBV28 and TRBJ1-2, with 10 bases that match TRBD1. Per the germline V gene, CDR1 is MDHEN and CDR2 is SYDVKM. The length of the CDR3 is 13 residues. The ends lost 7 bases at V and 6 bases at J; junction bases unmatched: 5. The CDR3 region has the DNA TGTGCCAGCATCAAGACAGGGGGCAATGGCTACACCTTC. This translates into CASIKTGGNGYTF.

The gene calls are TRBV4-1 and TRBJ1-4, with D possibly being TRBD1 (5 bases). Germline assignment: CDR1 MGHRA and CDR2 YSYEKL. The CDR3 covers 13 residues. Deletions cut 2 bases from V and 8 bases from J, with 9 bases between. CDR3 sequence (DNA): TGCGCCAGCAGCCAACCAGGGAGGGAAAAACTGTTTTTT. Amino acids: CASSQPGREKLFF.

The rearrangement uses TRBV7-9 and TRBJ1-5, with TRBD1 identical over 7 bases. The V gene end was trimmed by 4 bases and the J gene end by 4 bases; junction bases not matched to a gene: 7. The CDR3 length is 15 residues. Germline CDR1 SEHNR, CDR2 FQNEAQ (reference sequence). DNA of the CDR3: TGTGCCAGCAGCTGGGCAGGGGGTGCTAATCAGCCCCAGCATTTT. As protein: CASSWAGGANQPQHF.

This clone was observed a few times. In DNA form, the CDR3 reads TGTGCCAGCAGTGTGGGGGGCTACGAGCAGTACGTC. The encoded protein is CASSVGGYEQYV. The rearrangement links TRBV28 to TRBJ2-7; tentatively, D is TRBD2 (6 bases). The CDR3 covers 12 residues. The V end lost 5 bases, the J end lost 3 bases, and 8 bases lay between the germline ends. Germline V gene data show CDR1 as MDHEN and CDR2 as SYDVKM.

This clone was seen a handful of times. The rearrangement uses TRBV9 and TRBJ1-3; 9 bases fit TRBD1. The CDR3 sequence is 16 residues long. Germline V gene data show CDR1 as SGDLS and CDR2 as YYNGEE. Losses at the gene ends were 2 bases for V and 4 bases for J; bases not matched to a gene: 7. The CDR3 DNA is TGTGCCAGCAGCGTGGGGACAGGGAGTACCGGAAACACCATATATTTT. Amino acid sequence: CASSVGTGSTGNTIYF.

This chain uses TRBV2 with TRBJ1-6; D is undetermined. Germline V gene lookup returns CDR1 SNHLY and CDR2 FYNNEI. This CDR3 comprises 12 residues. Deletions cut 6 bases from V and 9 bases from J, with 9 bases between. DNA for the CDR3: TGTGCCAGCAGGACGGGAGTTTCACCCCTCCACTTT. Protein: CASRTGVSPLHF.

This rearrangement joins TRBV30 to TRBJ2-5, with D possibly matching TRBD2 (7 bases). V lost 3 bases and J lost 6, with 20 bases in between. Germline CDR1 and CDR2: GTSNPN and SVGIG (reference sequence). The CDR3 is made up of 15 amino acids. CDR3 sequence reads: CAWRGGAGNIQTQYF. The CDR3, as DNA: TGTGCCTGGAGAGGGGGGGCAGGGAACATACAGACCCAGTACTTC.

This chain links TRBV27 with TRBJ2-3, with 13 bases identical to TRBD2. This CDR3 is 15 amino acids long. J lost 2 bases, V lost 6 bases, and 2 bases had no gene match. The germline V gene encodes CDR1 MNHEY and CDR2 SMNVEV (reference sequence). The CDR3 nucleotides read TGTGCCAGCAGGGGACTAGCGGGGATCACAGATACGCAGTATTTT. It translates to CASRGLAGITDTQYF.

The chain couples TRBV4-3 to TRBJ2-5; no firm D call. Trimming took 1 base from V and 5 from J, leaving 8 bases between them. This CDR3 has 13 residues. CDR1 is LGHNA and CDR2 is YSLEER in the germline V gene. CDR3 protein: CASSQALSETQYF. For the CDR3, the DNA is TGCGCCAGCAGCCAAGCCCTTTCCGAGACCCAGTACTTC.